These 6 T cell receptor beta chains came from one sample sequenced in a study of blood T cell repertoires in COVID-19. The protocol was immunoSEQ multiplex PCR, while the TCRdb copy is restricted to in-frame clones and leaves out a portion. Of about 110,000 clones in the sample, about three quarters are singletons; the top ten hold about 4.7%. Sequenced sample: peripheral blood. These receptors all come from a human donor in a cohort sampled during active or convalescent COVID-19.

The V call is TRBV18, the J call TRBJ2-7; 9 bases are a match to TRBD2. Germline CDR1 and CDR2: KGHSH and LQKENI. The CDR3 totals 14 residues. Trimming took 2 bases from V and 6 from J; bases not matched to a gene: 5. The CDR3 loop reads CASSPASGISEQYF. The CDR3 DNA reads TGTGCCAGCTCACCAGCTAGCGGGATTAGCGAGCAGTACTTC.

This CDR3 is CASSVDRGSEKLFF. The CDR3 nucleotides read TGTGCCAGCAGCGTAGACAGGGGATCTGAAAAACTGTTTTTT. The chain links TRBV7-9 to TRBJ1-4; TRBD1 matches at 8 bases. CDR1 SEHNR and CDR2 FQNEAQ come from the germline V gene (reference sequence). This CDR3 contains 14 residues. V lost 5 bases to trimming and J lost 7 bases; unmatched junction nucleotides: 6.

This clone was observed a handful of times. The CDR3 DNA follows: TGTGCCTGGAGTGTACAACAGGGGAATCAGCCCCAGCATTTT. Protein: CAWSVQQGNQPQHF. The chain is built from TRBV30 and TRBJ1-5, with 7 bases that match TRBD1. This CDR3 region has 14 residues. The ends lost 0 bases at V and 4 bases at J; junction bases unmatched: 3. CDR1 is GTSNPN and CDR2 is SVGIG in the germline V gene (reference sequence).

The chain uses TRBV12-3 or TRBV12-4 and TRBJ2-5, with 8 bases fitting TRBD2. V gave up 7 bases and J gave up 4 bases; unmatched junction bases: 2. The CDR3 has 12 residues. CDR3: CASTAGVETQYF. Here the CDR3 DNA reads TGTGCCAGCACAGCGGGAGTAGAGACCCAGTACTTC.

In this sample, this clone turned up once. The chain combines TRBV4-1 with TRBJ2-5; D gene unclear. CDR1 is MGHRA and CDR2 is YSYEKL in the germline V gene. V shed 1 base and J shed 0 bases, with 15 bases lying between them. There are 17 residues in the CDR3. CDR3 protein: CASSQGNWHTNQETQYF. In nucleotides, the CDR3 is TGCGCCAGCAGCCAAGGTAATTGGCACACTAACCAAGAGACCCAGTACTTC.

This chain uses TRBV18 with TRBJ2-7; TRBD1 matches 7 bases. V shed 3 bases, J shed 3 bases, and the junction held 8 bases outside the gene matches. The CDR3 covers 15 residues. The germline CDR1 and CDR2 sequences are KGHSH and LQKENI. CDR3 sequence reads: CASSPQTGAGYEQYF. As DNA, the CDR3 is TGTGCCAGCTCACCCCAAACAGGGGCAGGCTACGAGCAGTACTTC.